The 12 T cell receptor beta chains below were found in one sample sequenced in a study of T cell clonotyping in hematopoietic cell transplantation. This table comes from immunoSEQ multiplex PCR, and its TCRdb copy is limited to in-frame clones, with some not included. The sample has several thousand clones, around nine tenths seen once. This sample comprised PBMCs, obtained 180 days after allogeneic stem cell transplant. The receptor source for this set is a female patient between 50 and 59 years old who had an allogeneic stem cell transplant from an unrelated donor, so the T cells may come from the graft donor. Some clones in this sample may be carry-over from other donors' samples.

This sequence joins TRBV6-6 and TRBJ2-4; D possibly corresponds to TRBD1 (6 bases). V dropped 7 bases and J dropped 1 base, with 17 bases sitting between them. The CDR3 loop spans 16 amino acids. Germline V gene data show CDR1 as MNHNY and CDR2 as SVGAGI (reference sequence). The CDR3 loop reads CASTRGELRAKNIQYF. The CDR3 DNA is TGTGCCAGCACCAGGGGAGAGTTACGCGCCAAAAACATTCAGTACTTC.

CDR3 DNA sequence: TGTGCCACCAGCAGAGATGGGCGGGAGTACGAGCAGTACTTC. Protein sequence: CATSRDGREYEQYF. The chain recombines TRBV15 with TRBJ2-7, with 7 positions matching TRBD2. This CDR3 is built from 14 residues. V lost 0 bases to trimming and J lost 4 bases; unmatched junction nucleotides: 3. Germline V gene data show CDR1 as LNHNV and CDR2 as YYDKDF (reference sequence).

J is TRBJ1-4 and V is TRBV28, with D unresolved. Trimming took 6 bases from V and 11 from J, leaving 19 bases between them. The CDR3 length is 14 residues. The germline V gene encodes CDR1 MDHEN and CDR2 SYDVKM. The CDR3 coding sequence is TGTGCCAGCAGCCCTCGCCTAGGCAGAGGGAAACTGTTTTTT. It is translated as CASSPRLGRGKLFF.

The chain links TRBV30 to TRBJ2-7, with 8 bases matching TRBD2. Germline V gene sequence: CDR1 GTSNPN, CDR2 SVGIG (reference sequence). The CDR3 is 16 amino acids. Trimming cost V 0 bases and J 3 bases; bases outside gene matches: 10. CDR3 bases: TGTGCCTGGAGTGTACCGGTCGGGAGGGGTTTCTACGAGCAGTACTTC. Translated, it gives CAWSVPVGRGFYEQYF.

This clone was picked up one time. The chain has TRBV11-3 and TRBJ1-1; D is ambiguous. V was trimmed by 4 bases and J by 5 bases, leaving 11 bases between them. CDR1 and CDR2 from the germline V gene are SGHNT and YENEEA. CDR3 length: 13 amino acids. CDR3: CASSSLVGTEAFF. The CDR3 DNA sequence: TGTGCCAGCAGCTCCTTGGTAGGAACTGAAGCTTTCTTT.

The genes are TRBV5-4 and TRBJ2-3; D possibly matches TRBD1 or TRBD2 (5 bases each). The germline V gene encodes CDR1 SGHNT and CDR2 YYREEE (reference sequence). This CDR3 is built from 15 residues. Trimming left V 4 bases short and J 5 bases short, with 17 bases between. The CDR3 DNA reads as TGTGCCAGCAGCGATGTAAGAGGGGCTGGAGATACGCAGTATTTT. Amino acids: CASSDVRGAGDTQYF.

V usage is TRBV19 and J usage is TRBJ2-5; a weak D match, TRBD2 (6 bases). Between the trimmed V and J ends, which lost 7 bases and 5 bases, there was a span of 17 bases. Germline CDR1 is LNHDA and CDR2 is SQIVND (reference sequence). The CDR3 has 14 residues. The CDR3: CASKEGIIAETQYF. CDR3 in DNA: TGTGCCAGTAAGGAGGGTATTATCGCGGAGACCCAGTACTTC.

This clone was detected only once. CDR3 nucleotide sequence: TGTGCCAGCAGTGAATTGAGGCTCGGGACAGATACGCAGTATTTT. Translation: CASSELRLGTDTQYF. V and J are TRBV2 and TRBJ2-3; D call uncertain. CDR1 SNHLY and CDR2 FYNNEI come from the germline V gene. The germline V and J ends were trimmed by 2 bases and 3 bases, with 12 bases remaining between them. The CDR3 is 15 amino acids.

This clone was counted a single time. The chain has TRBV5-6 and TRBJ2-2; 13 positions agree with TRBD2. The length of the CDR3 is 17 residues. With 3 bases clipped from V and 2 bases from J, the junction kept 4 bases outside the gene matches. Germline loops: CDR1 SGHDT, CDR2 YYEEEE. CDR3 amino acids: CASSWGLAGINTGELFF. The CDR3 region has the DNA TGTGCCAGCAGCTGGGGACTAGCGGGGATCAACACCGGGGAGCTGTTTTTT.

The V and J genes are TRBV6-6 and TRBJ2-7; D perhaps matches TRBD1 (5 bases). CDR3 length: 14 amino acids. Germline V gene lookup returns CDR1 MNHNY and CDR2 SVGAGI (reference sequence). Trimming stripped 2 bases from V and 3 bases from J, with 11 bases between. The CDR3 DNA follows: TGTGCCAGCAGTTACGGTTCGACAGTCTACGAGCAGTACGTC. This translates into CASSYGSTVYEQYV.

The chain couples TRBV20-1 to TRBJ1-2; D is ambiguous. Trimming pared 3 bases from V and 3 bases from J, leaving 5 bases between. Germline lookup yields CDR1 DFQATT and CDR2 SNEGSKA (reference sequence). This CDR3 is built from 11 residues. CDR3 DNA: TGCAGTGCTAGGGATTACTATGGCTACACCTTC. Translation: CSARDYYGYTF.

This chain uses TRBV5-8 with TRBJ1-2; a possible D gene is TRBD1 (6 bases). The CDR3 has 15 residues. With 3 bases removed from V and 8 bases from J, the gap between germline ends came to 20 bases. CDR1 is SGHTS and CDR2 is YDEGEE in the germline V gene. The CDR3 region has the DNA TGTGCCAGCAGCTCCCGGTTCTGGGCAGGGGAAGGCTACACCTTC. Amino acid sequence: CASSSRFWAGEGYTF.